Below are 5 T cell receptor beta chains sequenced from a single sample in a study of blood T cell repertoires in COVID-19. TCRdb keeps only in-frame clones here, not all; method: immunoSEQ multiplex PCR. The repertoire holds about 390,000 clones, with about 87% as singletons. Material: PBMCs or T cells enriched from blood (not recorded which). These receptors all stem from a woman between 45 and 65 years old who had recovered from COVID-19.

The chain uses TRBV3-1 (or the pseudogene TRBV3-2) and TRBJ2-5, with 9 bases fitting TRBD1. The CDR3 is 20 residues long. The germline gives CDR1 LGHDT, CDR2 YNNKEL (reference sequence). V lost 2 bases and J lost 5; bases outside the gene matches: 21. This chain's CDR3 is CASSQPTTGGQGRSRETQYF. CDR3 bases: TGTGCCAGCAGCCAACCTACTACGGGGGGACAGGGTCGTTCCCGGGAGACCCAGTACTTC.

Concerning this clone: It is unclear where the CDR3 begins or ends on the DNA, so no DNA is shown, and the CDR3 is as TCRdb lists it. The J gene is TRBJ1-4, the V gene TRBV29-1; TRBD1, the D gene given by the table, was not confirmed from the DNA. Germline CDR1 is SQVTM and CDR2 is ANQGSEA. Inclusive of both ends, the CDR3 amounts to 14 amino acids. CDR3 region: CSVGPGQRNEKLFF.

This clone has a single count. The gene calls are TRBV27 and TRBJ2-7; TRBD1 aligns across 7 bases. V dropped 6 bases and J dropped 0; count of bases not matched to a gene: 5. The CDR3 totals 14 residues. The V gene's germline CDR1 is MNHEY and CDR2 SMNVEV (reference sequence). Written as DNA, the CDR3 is TGTGCCAGCAGATACCGGGACAGCTCCTACGAGCAGTACTTC. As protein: CASRYRDSSYEQYF.

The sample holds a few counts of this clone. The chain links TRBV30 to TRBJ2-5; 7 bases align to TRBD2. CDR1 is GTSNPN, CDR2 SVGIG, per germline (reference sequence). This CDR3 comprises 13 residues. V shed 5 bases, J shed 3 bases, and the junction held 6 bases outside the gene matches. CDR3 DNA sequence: TGTGCCTGGGTCCCGGCGGGGGAAGAGACCCAGTACTTC. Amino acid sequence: CAWVPAGEETQYF.

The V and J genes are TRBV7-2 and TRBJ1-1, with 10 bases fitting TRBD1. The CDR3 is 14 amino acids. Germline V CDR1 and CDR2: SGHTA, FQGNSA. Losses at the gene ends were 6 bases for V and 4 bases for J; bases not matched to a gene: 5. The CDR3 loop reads CASSDRGLGTEAFF. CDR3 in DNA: TGTGCCAGCAGTGACAGGGGGCTGGGCACTGAAGCTTTCTTT. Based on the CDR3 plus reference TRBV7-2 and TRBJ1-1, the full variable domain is GAGVSQSPSNKVTEKGKDVELRCDPISGHTALYWYRQSLGQGLEFLIYFQGNSAPDKSGLPSDRFSAERTGGSVSTLTIQRTQQEDSAVYLCASSDRGLGTEAFFGQGTRLTVV.